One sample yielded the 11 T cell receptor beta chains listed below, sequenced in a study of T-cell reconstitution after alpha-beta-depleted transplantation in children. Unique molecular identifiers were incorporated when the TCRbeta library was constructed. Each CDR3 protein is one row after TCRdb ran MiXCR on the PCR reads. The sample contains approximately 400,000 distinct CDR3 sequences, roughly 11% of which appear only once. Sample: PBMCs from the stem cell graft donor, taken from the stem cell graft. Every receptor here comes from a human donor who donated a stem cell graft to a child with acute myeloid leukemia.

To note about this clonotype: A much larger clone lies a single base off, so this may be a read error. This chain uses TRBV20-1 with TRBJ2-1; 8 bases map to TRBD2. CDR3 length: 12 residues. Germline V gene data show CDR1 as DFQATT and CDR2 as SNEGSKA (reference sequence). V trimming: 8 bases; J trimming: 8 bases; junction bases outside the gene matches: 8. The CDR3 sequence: CSSRDGRDEQFF. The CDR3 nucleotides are TGCAGTTCCAGGGACGGGAGGGATGAGCAGTTCTTC.

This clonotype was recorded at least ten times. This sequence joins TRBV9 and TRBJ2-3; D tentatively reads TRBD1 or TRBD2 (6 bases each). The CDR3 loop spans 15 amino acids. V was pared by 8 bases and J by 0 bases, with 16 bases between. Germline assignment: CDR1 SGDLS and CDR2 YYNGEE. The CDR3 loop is CASGGPKTSTDTQYF. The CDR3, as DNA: TGTGCCAGTGGGGGGCCGAAAACTAGCACAGATACGCAGTATTTT.

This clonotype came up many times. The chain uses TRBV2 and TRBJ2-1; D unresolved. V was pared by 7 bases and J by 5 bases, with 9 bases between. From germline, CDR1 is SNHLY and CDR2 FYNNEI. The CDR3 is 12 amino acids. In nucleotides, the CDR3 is TGTGCCAGCAAACAAGGGAACAATGAGCAGTTCTTC. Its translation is CASKQGNNEQFF.

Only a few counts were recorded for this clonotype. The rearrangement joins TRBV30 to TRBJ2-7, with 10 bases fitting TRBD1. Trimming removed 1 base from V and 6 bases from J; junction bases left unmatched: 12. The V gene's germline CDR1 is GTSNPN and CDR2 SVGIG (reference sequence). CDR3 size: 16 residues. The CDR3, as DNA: TGTGCCTGGAGTGGGATCACGGGACAGGGGAAGGTCGAGCAGTACTTC. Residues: CAWSGITGQGKVEQYF.

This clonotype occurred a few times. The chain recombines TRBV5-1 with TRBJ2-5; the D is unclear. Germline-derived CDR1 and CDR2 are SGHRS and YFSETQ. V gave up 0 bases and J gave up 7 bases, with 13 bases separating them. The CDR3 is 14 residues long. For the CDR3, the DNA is TGCGCCAGCAGCTTGGAAGCCAGCGTCGGGACCCAGTACTTC. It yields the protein CASSLEASVGTQYF.

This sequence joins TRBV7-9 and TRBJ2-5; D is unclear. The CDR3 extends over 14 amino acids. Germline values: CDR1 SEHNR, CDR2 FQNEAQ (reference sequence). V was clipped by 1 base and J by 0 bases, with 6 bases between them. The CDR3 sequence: CASSLGRYQETQYF. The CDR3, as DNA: TGTGCCAGCAGCTTAGGAAGATACCAAGAGACCCAGTACTTC.

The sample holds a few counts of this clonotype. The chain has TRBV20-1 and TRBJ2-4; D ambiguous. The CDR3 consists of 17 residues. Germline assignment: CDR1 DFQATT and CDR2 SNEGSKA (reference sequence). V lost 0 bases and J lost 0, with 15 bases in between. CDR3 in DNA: TGCAGTGCTAGAGATTTGACGGAATTTATAGCCAAAAACATTCAGTACTTC. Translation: CSARDLTEFIAKNIQYF.

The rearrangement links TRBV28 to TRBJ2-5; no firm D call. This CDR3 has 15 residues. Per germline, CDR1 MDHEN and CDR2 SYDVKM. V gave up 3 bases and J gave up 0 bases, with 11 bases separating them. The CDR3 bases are TGTGCCAGCAGTTTCCGTGACACGTACCAAGAGACCCAGTACTTC. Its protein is CASSFRDTYQETQYF.

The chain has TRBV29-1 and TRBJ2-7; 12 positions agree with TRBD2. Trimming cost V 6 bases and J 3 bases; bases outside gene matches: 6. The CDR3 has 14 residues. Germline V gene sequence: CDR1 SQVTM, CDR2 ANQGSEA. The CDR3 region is CSVDGLAGNYEQYF. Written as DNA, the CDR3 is TGCAGCGTGGATGGACTAGCGGGGAACTACGAGCAGTACTTC.

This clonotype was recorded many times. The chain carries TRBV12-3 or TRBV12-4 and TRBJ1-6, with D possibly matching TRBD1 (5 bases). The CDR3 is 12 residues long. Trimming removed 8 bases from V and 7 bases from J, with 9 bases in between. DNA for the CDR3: TGTGCCAGCCTTCGGGGGAATTCACCCCTCCACTTT. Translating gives CASLRGNSPLHF.

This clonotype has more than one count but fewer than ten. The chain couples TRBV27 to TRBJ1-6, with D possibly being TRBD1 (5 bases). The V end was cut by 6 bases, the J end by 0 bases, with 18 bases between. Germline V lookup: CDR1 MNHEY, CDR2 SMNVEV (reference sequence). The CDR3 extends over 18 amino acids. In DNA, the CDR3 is TGTGCCAGCAGGCACCAGGCGGGACCGTACTCCTATAATTCACCCCTCCACTTT. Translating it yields CASRHQAGPYSYNSPLHF.